These T cell receptor beta chains were read from a single sample in a study of blood T cell repertoires in COVID-19. TCRdb keeps only in-frame clones here, not all; method: immunoSEQ multiplex PCR. The table includes 95,000 to 110,000 clones, roughly nine tenths detected once. Sequenced input: peripheral blood. Receptors were obtained from a man aged 35 to 55 with active or convalescent COVID-19. Both conserved end residues are part of each CDR3. A D gene is named only where the DNA matches it firmly.

>TRBJ1-1|TRBD1|TRBV6-2/TRBV6-3
TGTGCCAGCAGTTCCTTCCCCTTGGACAGGGTAGGAGCTGATTGGAACACTGAAGCTTTCTTT
CASSSFPLDRVGADWNTEAFF
>TRBJ2-3|NA|TRBV7-2
TGTGCCAGCAGGAGAGCGGGAGATACGCAGTATTTT
CASRRAGDTQYF
>TRBJ2-7|TRBD2|TRBV7-2
TGTGCCAGCAGCAGAGAACAACCGGGACTAGTTACCTACGAGCAGTACTTC
CASSREQPGLVTYEQYF
>TRBJ2-7|TRBD2|TRBV19
TGTGCCAGTAGTATCCCCGGACTAGTCTTCTCCTACGAGCAGTACTTC
CASSIPGLVFSYEQYF
>TRBJ1-2|NA|TRBV5-6
TGTGCCAGCAGGGGGGCTAGCGGCTACACCTTC
CASRGASGYTF
>TRBJ1-6|TRBD1|TRBV9
TGTGCCAGCAGCGCAGGACAGGGTAAGAGCTCCTATAATTCACCCCTCCACTTT
CASSAGQGKSSYNSPLHF
>TRBJ2-1|NA|TRBV7-2
TGTGCCAGCAGCCCGAGCGGGCCTTACAATGAGCAGTTCTTC
CASSPSGPYNEQFF
>TRBJ1-2|NA|TRBV21-1
TGTGCCAGCAGCAAAGTGGGTCGGGACACTACTAACTATGGCTACACCTTC
CASSKVGRDTTNYGYTF
>TRBJ1-3|TRBD1|TRBV7-2
TGTGCCAGCAGCTTCTCGGCGGGACAGGGATCCGGAAACACCATATATTTT
CASSFSAGQGSGNTIYF
>TRBJ2-3|NA|TRBV6-2/TRBV6-3
TGTGCCAGCAGTTCAAGTCCGGGACTCTTGGATACGCAGTATTTT
CASSSSPGLLDTQYF